The entry below describes one T cell receptor (beta chain). This sample is part of a study of PD-1 blockade in mismatch repair-deficient tumors. The data were produced by immunoSEQ multiplex PCR, yet TCRdb's version contains in-frame clones alone and is incomplete. The top ten clones hold around 14% of a sample with tens of thousands of clones, about 87% of them seen once. CDR1 and CDR2 (germline): MNHEY, SMNVEV (reference sequence). Trimming stripped 3 bases from V and 3 bases from J, with 15 bases between. CDR3 size: 16 residues. The source material was peripheral blood, sampled 52 weeks after starting pembrolizumab. The V call is TRBV27, the J call TRBJ2-1, with D possibly being TRBD2 (5 bases). The TCR was taken from an adult with mismatch repair-deficient cancer. CDR3 bases: TGTGCCAGCAGTTTTACTAGAAGGGTGAGCTACAATGAGCAGTTCTTC. The encoded protein is CASSFTRRVSYNEQFF.